The 15 T cell receptor beta chains below all came from one sample that was sequenced in a study of CD8 T cells in Susac syndrome. RNA amounts of roughly 0.5 to 1 ug underwent reverse transcription with random hexamers. TCRdb processed the immunoSEQ multiplex PCR reads anew with MiXCR; each CDR3 protein has one entry. The table has 330,000 or so distinct CDR3 sequences, 75% to 85% seen once; the top ten hold 0.21%. Material for sequencing was CD8+ T cells from PBMCs. The receptors come from a human donor with multiple sclerosis.

The V call is TRBV28, the J call TRBJ2-3, with TRBD2 matching 10 bases. With 6 bases clipped from V and 3 bases from J, the junction kept 6 bases outside the gene matches. Germline lookup yields CDR1 MDHEN and CDR2 SYDVKM. CDR3 length: 15 residues. The CDR3 spells CASRTRLAGTDTQYF. As DNA, the CDR3 is TGTGCCAGCAGAACCCGACTAGCGGGTACAGATACGCAGTATTTT.

This sequence joins TRBV19 and TRBJ1-5; D possibly corresponds to TRBD1 (5 bases). Trimming stripped 10 bases from V and 0 bases from J, with 13 bases between. CDR1 is LNHDA, CDR2 SQIVND, per germline (reference sequence). CDR3 length equals 14 residues. The DNA for the CDR3 is TGTGCCACCTCGAAGGGGATTAGCAATCAGCCCCAGCATTTT. It yields the protein CATSKGISNQPQHF.

This chain connects TRBV11-2 to TRBJ2-2, with D perhaps TRBD1 (5 bases). V lost 7 bases and J 2 bases, leaving 17 bases between the germline ends. This CDR3 is built from 16 residues. Per germline, CDR1 SGHAT and CDR2 FQNNGV. The DNA of the CDR3 is TGTGCCAGCACCCCCCTGTGGACATATAACACCGGGGAGCTGTTTTTT. Translation gives CASTPLWTYNTGELFF.

The chain is built from TRBV4-2 and TRBJ2-3; 12 nucleotides align to TRBD2. In germline, CDR1 is LGHNA, CDR2 YNFKEQ. The CDR3 loop spans 17 amino acids. V was pared by 1 base and J by 6 bases, with 8 bases of the junction left unmatched. CDR3 sequence reads: CASSQGLAGGGDDTQYF. CDR3 DNA sequence: TGTGCCAGCAGCCAAGGTCTAGCGGGAGGGGGGGATGATACGCAGTATTTT.

The rearrangement joins TRBV27 to TRBJ2-7; TRBD1 aligns across 12 bases. V shed 4 bases and J 7 bases; nucleotides not matched to a gene: 8. Germline V gives CDR1 MNHEY, CDR2 SMNVEV (reference sequence). There are 15 residues in the CDR3. In nucleotides, the CDR3 is TGTGCCAGCAGTTCGCCGGGACAGGGGGCGCGGGAGCAGTACTTC. As protein: CASSSPGQGAREQYF.

The CDR3 loop reads CASSLLAVSTDTQYF. The CDR3 DNA reads TGTGCCAGCAGCTTACTAGCGGTGAGCACAGATACGCAGTATTTT. The V gene is TRBV13, the J gene TRBJ2-3; TRBD2 matches at 7 bases. Germline V gene lookup returns CDR1 PRHDT and CDR2 FYEKMQ (reference sequence). Unmatched junction bases numbered 2, after V lost 2 bases and J lost 0 bases. The CDR3 runs to 15 residues.

The CDR3 sequence is CASSVYGTGALNTEAFF. CDR3 coding DNA: TGTGCCAGCAGCGTCTACGGGACAGGGGCCTTGAACACTGAAGCTTTCTTT. The rearrangement uses TRBV9 and TRBJ1-1; TRBD1 matches at 10 bases. Looked up from germline, CDR1 is SGDLS and CDR2 is YYNGEE. This CDR3 contains 17 residues. Trimming took 2 bases from V and 0 from J; bases not matched to a gene: 7.

The CDR3 DNA reads TGTGCCAGCAGTCCCTGGGACAGGGGGGGAATTATGAACACTGAAGCTTTCTTT. This encodes CASSPWDRGGIMNTEAFF. The chain is built from TRBV28 and TRBJ1-1; 11 positions match TRBD1. Germline values: CDR1 MDHEN, CDR2 SYDVKM. J gave up 0 bases and V 5 bases, and 11 bases lay outside the gene matches. The CDR3 is made up of 18 amino acids.

The rearrangement uses TRBV4-3 and TRBJ2-7; D is perhaps TRBD1 or TRBD2 (5 bases each). The germline V gene encodes CDR1 LGHNA and CDR2 YSLEER. This CDR3 comprises 15 residues. Trimming took 1 base from V and 2 from J, leaving 12 bases between them. The CDR3 nucleotides read TGCGCCAGCAGCCAAGGGGACGAAGAAACCTACGAGCAGTACTTC. Amino acids: CASSQGDEETYEQYF.

The V and J genes are TRBV19 and TRBJ1-5; TRBD1 matches at 7 bases. The V and J ends lost 1 base and 11 bases, in that order; junction bases with no gene match: 11. The CDR3 is made up of 15 amino acids. Germline CDR1 reads LNHDA; CDR2 reads SQIVND (reference sequence). CDR3 nucleotides: TGTGCCAGTAGTATAGTGGCAGGGGGTCTCCCGTCCCAGCATTTT. It translates to CASSIVAGGLPSQHF. Full variable domain (outside the CDR3, taken from reference TRBV19 and TRBJ1-5): DGGITQSPKYLFRKEGQNVTLSCEQNLNHDAMYWYRQDPGQGLRLIYYSQIVNDFQKGDIAEGYSVSREKKESFPLTVTSAQKNPTAFYLCASSIVAGGLPSQHFGDGTRLSIL.

The chain couples TRBV6-5 to TRBJ2-2, with D unresolved. Germline CDR1 is MNHEY and CDR2 is SVGAGI. Trimming took 0 bases from V and 0 from J, leaving 5 bases between them. The CDR3 is 15 residues long. CDR3 bases: TGTGCCAGCAGTTACTCGCCAGCGAACACCGGGGAGCTGTTTTTT. Residues: CASSYSPANTGELFF.

This clonotype was detected only once. The chain has TRBV4-3 and TRBJ1-1, with 7 nucleotides matching TRBD1. The V gene's germline CDR1 is LGHNA and CDR2 YSLEER. V dropped 0 bases and J dropped 3; count of bases not matched to a gene: 7. The CDR3 loop spans 16 amino acids. This chain's CDR3 is CASSQDWGQLYTEAFF. The CDR3 DNA is TGCGCCAGCAGCCAAGACTGGGGACAGCTTTACACTGAAGCTTTCTTT.

The genes are TRBV19 and TRBJ2-3; TRBD2 matches at 10 bases. CDR3 length: 15 amino acids. The junction had 5 bases not matched to a gene; V was cut back by 3 bases and J by 5 bases. The germline CDR1 and CDR2 sequences are LNHDA and SQIVND (reference sequence). The CDR3 protein is CASSMLAGVEDTQYF. CDR3 nucleotide sequence: TGTGCCAGTAGTATGCTAGCGGGAGTAGAAGATACGCAGTATTTT. Based on the CDR3 plus reference TRBV19 and TRBJ2-3, the full variable domain is DGGITQSPKYLFRKEGQNVTLSCEQNLNHDAMYWYRQDPGQGLRLIYYSQIVNDFQKGDIAEGYSVSREKKESFPLTVTSAQKNPTAFYLCASSMLAGVEDTQYFGPGTRLTVL.

This rearrangement joins TRBV6-5 to TRBJ2-2, with 11 bases that match TRBD1. Germline CDR1 is MNHEY and CDR2 is SVGAGI. The CDR3 spans 17 residues. J was trimmed by 7 bases and V by 0 bases; bases with no gene match: 7. The CDR3 region has the DNA TGTGCCAGCAGTTACTCTTCGGGACAGGGGGAGGGCGGGGAGCTGTTTTTT. Amino acids: CASSYSSGQGEGGELFF.

This sequence joins TRBV12-3 or TRBV12-4 and TRBJ1-4, with TRBD1 matching 7 bases. The CDR3 is 15 amino acids. Unmatched junction bases numbered 12, after V lost 6 bases and J lost 8 bases. CDR3 in amino acids: CASRATGFQGEKLFF. For the CDR3, the DNA is TGTGCCAGCAGGGCGACAGGGTTTCAAGGAGAAAAACTGTTTTTT.